This TCR beta chain derives from a study of blood T cell repertoires in COVID-19. Libraries were prepared by immunoSEQ multiplex PCR; TCRdb keeps only in-frame clonotypes and omits some of them. Among some 200,000 clones, 80% to 90% were seen once, and the ten largest hold more than 1.4%. CDR1 and CDR2 (germline): SNHLY, FYNNEI. The V segment lost 11 bases and the J segment 6 bases; nucleotides outside the gene matches: 6. This CDR3 contains 12 residues. Sequencing was done on a sample of peripheral blood. The chain joins TRBV2 to TRBJ1-3, with 8 bases lining up with TRBD1. This sequence originates from a man aged 18 to 30 with active or convalescent COVID-19. The CDR3 loop reads CAGGGQENTIYF. In DNA, the CDR3 is TGTGCCGGGGGGGGACAGGAAAACACCATATATTTT.